What follows is one T cell receptor (beta chain) and its context. Original processing notes: Counts of nucleated cells, estimated from reference gene primer amplification, were obtained. Profiled with immunoSEQ multiplex PCR; TCRdb holds only in-frame clones, not every one. The V and J calls and clone size come from that table; D and trimming were worked out from the DNA. Of some 310,000 clones detected, 90% appear once; the ten largest clones hold about 1%. This sample was included in a study of blood T cell repertoires in COVID-19. On the study more broadly: Specimens from acute and convalescent COVID-19 originated in the United States, Italy and Spain. T cells, B-cell-depleted T cells, or PBMCs supplied cDNA or gDNA.

Germline CDR1 is LNHNV and CDR2 is YYDKDF (reference sequence). The V gene end was trimmed by 1 base and the J gene end by 3 bases; junction bases not matched to a gene: 11. The CDR3 length is 18 residues. It was during active infection that Seattle patients were enrolled and then longitudinally followed. The chain carries TRBV15 and TRBJ2-5, with 10 bases that match TRBD2. The TCR originated in a woman between 40 and 50 years old with COVID-19, enrolled during active disease. The sequenced material came from peripheral blood. CDR3 bases: TGTGCCACCAGCAGAGGGGGACGGGCTAGCGGGAGTAAAGAGACCCAGTACTTC. Translated, it gives CATSRGGRASGSKETQYF.